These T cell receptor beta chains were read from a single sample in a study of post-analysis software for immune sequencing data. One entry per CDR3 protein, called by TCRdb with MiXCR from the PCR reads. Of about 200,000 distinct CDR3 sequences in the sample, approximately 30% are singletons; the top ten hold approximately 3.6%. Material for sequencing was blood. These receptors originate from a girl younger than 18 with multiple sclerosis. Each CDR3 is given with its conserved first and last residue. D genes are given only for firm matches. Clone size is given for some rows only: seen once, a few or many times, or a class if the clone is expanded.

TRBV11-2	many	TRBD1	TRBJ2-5	CASSPWDSPQETQYF	TGTGCCAGCAGCCCCTGGGACAGTCCCCAAGAGACCCAGTACTTC
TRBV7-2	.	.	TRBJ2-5	CASSPGLTQETQYF	TGTGCCAGCAGTCCGGGGTTAACCCAAGAGACCCAGTACTTC
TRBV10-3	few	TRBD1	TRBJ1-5	CAIRDRGDQPQHF	TGTGCCATCAGAGACAGGGGGGATCAGCCCCAGCATTTT
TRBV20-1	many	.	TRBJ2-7	CSATPSGVSYEQYF	TGCAGTGCTACCCCCTCCGGGGTATCCTACGAGCAGTACTTC
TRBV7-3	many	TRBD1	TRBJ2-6	CASSSPGQSSGANVLTF	TGTGCCAGCAGCTCTCCGGGACAGAGCTCTGGGGCCAACGTCCTGACTTTC
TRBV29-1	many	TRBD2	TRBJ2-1	CSAKGLAFNEQFF	TGCAGCGCCAAAGGACTAGCATTCAATGAGCAGTTCTTC
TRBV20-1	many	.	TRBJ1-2	CSARRGSQPMSYTF	TGCAGTGCTAGAAGAGGCAGTCAACCTATGAGCTACACCTTC
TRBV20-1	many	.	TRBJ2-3	CSARDLGEELRASTDTQYF	TGCAGTGCTAGAGATCTTGGGGAGGAGCTGAGGGCTAGCACAGATACGCAGTATTTT
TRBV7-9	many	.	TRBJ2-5	CASSLDRETQYF	TGTGCCAGCAGCTTAGACAGGGAGACCCAGTACTTC
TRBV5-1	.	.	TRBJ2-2	CASSLGHANTGELFF	TGCGCCAGCAGCTTGGGACACGCGAACACCGGGGAGCTGTTTTTT
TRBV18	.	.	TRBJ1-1	CASSPAGGHTEAFF	TGTGCCAGCTCACCGGCGGGGGGGCACACTGAAGCTTTCTTT
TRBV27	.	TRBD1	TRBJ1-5	CASSSWTGGIQPQHF	TGTGCCAGCAGTTCGTGGACAGGGGGCATTCAGCCCCAGCATTTT
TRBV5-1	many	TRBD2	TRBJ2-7	CASSLGLAGLYEQYF	TGCGCCAGCAGCTTGGGGCTAGCGGGACTCTACGAGCAGTACTTC
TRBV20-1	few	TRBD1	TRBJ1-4	CSASLGTGLGGKLFF	TGCAGTGCTAGTCTCGGGACAGGGCTCGGTGGAAAACTGTTTTTT
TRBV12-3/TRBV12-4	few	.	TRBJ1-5	CASSLGGGGGQPQHF	TGTGCCAGCAGTTTAGGGGGTGGGGGGGGTCAGCCCCAGCATTTT
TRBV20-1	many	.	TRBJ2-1	CSALRFGGSNAGEQFF	TGCAGTGCTCTCCGGTTTGGGGGATCCAATGCGGGAGAGCAGTTCTTC
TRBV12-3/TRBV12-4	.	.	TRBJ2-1	CASSLSRGGEQFF	TGTGCCAGCAGTTTAAGCAGGGGTGGTGAGCAGTTCTTC
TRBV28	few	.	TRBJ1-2	CASSLVAGSYGYTF	TGTGCCAGCAGTTTGGTCGCAGGGAGCTATGGCTACACCTTC
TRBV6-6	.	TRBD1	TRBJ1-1	CASSQGQGSGMNTEAFF	TGTGCCAGCAGTCAGGGACAGGGCTCGGGCATGAACACTGAAGCTTTCTTT
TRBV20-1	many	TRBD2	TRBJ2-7	CSAFAGGPSYEQYF	TGCAGTGCCTTCGCGGGGGGCCCGTCCTACGAGCAGTACTTC
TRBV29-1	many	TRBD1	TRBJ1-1	CSVGTVNTEAFF	TGCAGCGTGGGGACAGTGAACACTGAAGCTTTCTTT
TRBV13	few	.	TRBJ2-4	CASSSRAKNIQYF	TGTGCCAGCAGCTCCCGAGCCAAAAACATTCAGTACTTC
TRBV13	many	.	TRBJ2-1	CASSLVWADNEQFF	TGTGCCAGCAGCTTAGTCTGGGCAGACAATGAGCAGTTCTTC
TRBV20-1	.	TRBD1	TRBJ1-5	CSAKRTGDLSNQPQHF	TGCAGTGCAAAAAGGACAGGGGACCTTAGCAATCAGCCCCAGCATTTT
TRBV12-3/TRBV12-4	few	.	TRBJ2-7	CASRGGSHYEQYF	TGTGCCAGCAGAGGTGGTTCCCACTACGAGCAGTACTTC
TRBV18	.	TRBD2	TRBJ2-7	CASSPTGTSEYEQYF	TGTGCCAGCTCACCTACCGGGACTAGCGAGTACGAGCAGTACTTC
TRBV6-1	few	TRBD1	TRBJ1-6	CASSRSRTGISYNSPLHF	TGTGCCAGCAGTAGATCCAGGACAGGGATTTCCTATAATTCACCCCTCCACTTT
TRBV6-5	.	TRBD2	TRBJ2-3	CASSFSGGAGDTQYF	TGTGCCAGCAGCTTTAGCGGGGGGGCCGGAGATACGCAGTATTTT
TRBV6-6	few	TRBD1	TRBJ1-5	CASSRDSSNQPQHF	TGTGCCAGCAGCCGGGACAGCAGCAATCAGCCCCAGCATTTT
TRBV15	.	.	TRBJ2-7	CATSPIEGGGRNEQYF	TGTGCCACCAGCCCGATTGAGGGGGGGGGGCGCAACGAGCAGTACTTC
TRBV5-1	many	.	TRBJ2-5	CASSSYRVVETQYF	TGCGCCAGCAGCTCTTACAGGGTTGTGGAGACCCAGTACTTC
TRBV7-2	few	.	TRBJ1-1	CASSYGQNTEAFF	TGTGCCAGCAGCTACGGACAGAACACTGAAGCTTTCTTT
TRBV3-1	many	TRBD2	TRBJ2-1	CASSQAGLAANEQFF	TGTGCCAGCAGCCAAGCTGGGCTAGCGGCGAATGAGCAGTTCTTC
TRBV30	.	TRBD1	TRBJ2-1	CAWSYRGAYNEQFF	TGTGCCTGGAGTTACAGGGGGGCCTACAATGAGCAGTTCTTC
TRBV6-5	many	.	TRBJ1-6	CASSYSRGRGSPLHF	TGTGCCAGCAGTTACTCGAGAGGCAGGGGTTCACCCCTCCACTTT
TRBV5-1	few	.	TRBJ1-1	CASSFWAAGAEAFF	TGCGCCAGCAGCTTTTGGGCGGCTGGCGCTGAAGCTTTCTTT
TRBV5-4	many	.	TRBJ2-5	CASSPGGQETQYF	TGTGCCAGCAGCCCCGGGGGCCAAGAGACCCAGTACTTC
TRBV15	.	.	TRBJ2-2	CATGSGRGAGELFF	TGTGCCACCGGGTCAGGGAGAGGGGCCGGGGAGCTGTTTTTT
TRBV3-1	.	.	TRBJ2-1	CASSQVAYNEQFF	TGTGCCAGCAGCCAGGTCGCCTACAATGAGCAGTTCTTC
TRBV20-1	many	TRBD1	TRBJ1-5	CSANRGGTGYSNQPQHF	TGCAGTGCAAACCGAGGTGGGACAGGTTATAGCAATCAGCCCCAGCATTTT
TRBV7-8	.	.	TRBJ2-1	CASSLRDLYNEQFF	TGTGCCAGCAGCTTACGGGACCTATACAATGAGCAGTTCTTC
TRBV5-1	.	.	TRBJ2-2	CASSRISGANTGELFF	TGCGCCAGCAGCAGGATTAGCGGAGCGAACACCGGGGAGCTGTTTTTT
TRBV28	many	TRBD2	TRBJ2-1	CASSPDRTSGPGNEQFF	TGTGCCAGCAGTCCTGACCGGACTAGCGGGCCAGGAAATGAGCAGTTCTTC
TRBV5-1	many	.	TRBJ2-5	CASSLAGGTVQETQYF	TGCGCCAGCAGCTTGGCCGGGGGAACGGTCCAAGAGACCCAGTACTTC
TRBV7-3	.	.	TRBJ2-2	CASSLNIDSGERFF	TGTGCCAGCAGCTTAAATATAGACAGTGGGGAGCGGTTTTTT
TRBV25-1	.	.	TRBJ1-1	CASSERRGLEAFF	TGTGCCAGCAGTGAACGCAGGGGACTTGAAGCTTTCTTT
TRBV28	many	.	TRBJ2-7	CASKTMTDGYEQYF	TGTGCCAGCAAGACGATGACTGACGGCTACGAGCAGTACTTC
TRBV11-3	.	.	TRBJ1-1	CASSLLQGNEAFF	TGTGCCAGCAGCTTATTACAGGGCAATGAAGCTTTCTTT
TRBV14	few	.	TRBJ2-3	CASSQEARGAQYF	TGTGCCAGCAGCCAAGAAGCGAGAGGCGCGCAGTATTTT
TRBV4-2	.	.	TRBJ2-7	CASSQDPEPYEQYF	TGTGCCAGCAGCCAAGATCCAGAGCCCTACGAGCAGTACTTC
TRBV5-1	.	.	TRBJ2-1	CASSLEALPNEQFF	TGCGCCAGCAGCTTGGAAGCCCTGCCCAATGAGCAGTTCTTC
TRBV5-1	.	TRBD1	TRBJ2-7	CASSHGTAYEQYF	TGCGCCAGCAGCCACGGGACAGCCTACGAGCAGTACTTC
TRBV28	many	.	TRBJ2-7	CASSLSRLPPYEQYF	TGTGCCAGCAGTTTATCCAGGCTCCCCCCCTACGAGCAGTACTTC
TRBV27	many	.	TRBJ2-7	CASSPLRDDYEQYF	TGTGCCAGCAGTCCTCTCCGGGACGACTACGAGCAGTACTTC
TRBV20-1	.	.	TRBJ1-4	CSALYNRGSEKLFF	TGCAGTGCCCTTTATAATCGAGGTAGTGAAAAACTGTTTTTT
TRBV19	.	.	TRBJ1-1	CASRVWGETEAFF	TGTGCCAGTAGAGTGTGGGGGGAAACTGAAGCTTTCTTT
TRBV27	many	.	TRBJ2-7	CASSLWAGPYEQYF	TGTGCCAGCAGTCTCTGGGCAGGGCCCTACGAGCAGTACTTC
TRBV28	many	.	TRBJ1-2	CASSTSTGNYGYTF	TGTGCCAGCAGCACGTCAACAGGGAACTATGGCTACACCTTC
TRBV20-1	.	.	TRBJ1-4	CSARDLGGTEKLFF	TGCAGTGCTAGAGATCTCGGGGGAACTGAAAAACTGTTTTTT
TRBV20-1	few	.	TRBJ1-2	CSAPMDLLRELASHGYTF	TGCAGTGCCCCAATGGACCTCCTCCGAGAACTTGCCTCCCATGGCTACACCTTC